This TCR beta chain was identified during a study of blood T cell repertoires in COVID-19. Study context: Researchers got acute and convalescent COVID-19 samples from the United States, Italy and Spain. T cells, B-cell-depleted T cells, or PBMCs provided the cDNA or gDNA that served as material.

Sequencing used immunoSEQ multiplex PCR; TCRdb keeps in-frame clones, though not all of them. The sample gives around 130,000 clones, 85% to 90% of which show up once; 28% is in the top ten. CDR1 SGHDT and CDR2 YYEEEE come from the germline V gene. Trimming took 4 bases from V and 4 from J; bases not matched to a gene: 3. This CDR3 is built from 15 residues. This chain connects TRBV5-6 to TRBJ1-6, with 9 bases aligning to TRBD1. The material sequenced was peripheral blood. The clonotype was recovered from a man aged 65-85 years with active or convalescent COVID-19. CDR3 nucleotide sequence: TGTGCCAGCAGCCACGGGACAGGGTATAATTCACCCCTCCACTTT. The encoded protein is CASSHGTGYNSPLHF.